These T cell receptor beta chains were read from a single sample in a study of blood T cells in healthy people across ages. TCRdb itself ran the 5' RACE reads through MiXCR, one entry per CDR3 protein. The sample includes over 1,500,000 distinct CDR3 sequences, around half of them seen just once. Material: blood. The origin of the receptors is a woman aged 40 to 50 in good health. Both conserved end residues are part of each CDR3. Fields, in order: V gene, clone size, J gene, D gene, CDR3 DNA, CDR3 protein. D genes are given only for firm matches. The listing skips clone size in some rows; elsewhere it reads once, few, many or a size class.

TRBV15	-	TRBJ2-1	TRBD2	TGTGCCACCAGCAGACCCGGGACTAGCGGCTCCTACAATGAGCAGTTCTTC	CATSRPGTSGSYNEQFF
TRBV2	-	TRBJ1-2	-	TGTGCCAGCCTCAACAGGCGGTTAGGCTATGGCTACACCTTC	CASLNRRLGYGYTF
TRBV7-6	-	TRBJ1-1	TRBD1	TGTGCCAGCAGCTTAGGCACAGGGGGCGCCTCCACTGAAGCTTTCTTT	CASSLGTGGASTEAFF
TRBV20-1	-	TRBJ1-2	-	TGCAGTGCTAGAGCCGACAGGCTGGGTGCTAACTATGGCTACACCTTC	CSARADRLGANYGYTF
TRBV12-3/TRBV12-4	-	TRBJ2-6	-	TGTGCCAGCAGTTTTGGGACTGGGGGCAACGTCCTGACTTTC	CASSFGTGGNVLTF
TRBV6-2/TRBV6-3	-	TRBJ2-5	-	TGTGCCAGCAGTTACGCGGGGCAAGAGACCCAGTACTTC	CASSYAGQETQYF
TRBV9	-	TRBJ1-2	-	TGTGCCAGCAGCCTCCCAAGTCAGGGCGGCTACACCTTC	CASSLPSQGGYTF
TRBV6-2/TRBV6-3	-	TRBJ2-5	-	TGTGCCAGCAGTAAAGGGGCTAGCGCCTTCCAAGAGACCCAGTACTTC	CASSKGASAFQETQYF
TRBV27	-	TRBJ2-7	-	TGTGCCAGCAGCCCTAGTCCAGGCGGGGCCTACGAGCAGTACTTC	CASSPSPGGAYEQYF
TRBV6-5	-	TRBJ2-7	TRBD2	TGTGCCAGCACCGAACTAGCGGGAGGCCTAAACGAGCAGTACTTC	CASTELAGGLNEQYF
TRBV7-2	few	TRBJ1-1	TRBD1	TGTGCCAGCAGCTGGACAGGGACGAACACTGAAGCTTTCTTT	CASSWTGTNTEAFF
TRBV4-1	-	TRBJ1-1	-	TGCGCCAGCAGCCAAAATTCGGGTTACACTGAAGCTTTCTTT	CASSQNSGYTEAFF
TRBV27	-	TRBJ2-3	TRBD2	TGTGCCAGCACCGGGGGGGGACTAGAGACAGATACGCAGTATTTT	CASTGGGLETDTQYF
TRBV4-1	many	TRBJ1-2	-	TGCGCCAGCAGCCACGATTCCTCGGGTGGCTACACCTTC	CASSHDSSGGYTF
TRBV4-3	few	TRBJ2-1	-	TGCGCCAGCAGCCAAGGGCCAGCTCCTGGGCATGAGCAGTTCTTC	CASSQGPAPGHEQFF
TRBV12-3/TRBV12-4	-	TRBJ1-5	TRBD1	TGTGCCAGCAGTTTACCCGACAGGGGGGGCAATCAGCCCCAGCATTTT	CASSLPDRGGNQPQHF
TRBV27	few	TRBJ2-5	TRBD1	TGTGCCAGCAGTACCTCTACGCAGGGGGCGACGGAGACCCAGTACTTC	CASSTSTQGATETQYF
TRBV6-2/TRBV6-3	-	TRBJ2-4	-	TGTGCCAGCAGTTTCCAGGGGACTTTAGCCAAAAACATTCAGTACTTC	CASSFQGTLAKNIQYF
TRBV29-1	-	TRBJ1-6	TRBD1	TGCAGCGTTAGTCGGGACAGGAGCTCACCCCTCCACTTT	CSVSRDRSSPLHF
TRBV11-2	few	TRBJ2-7	TRBD1	TGTGCCAGCAGCTTATTCCCCCTCAGAGGGGGCCCCTACGAGCAGTACTTC	CASSLFPLRGGPYEQYF
TRBV24-1	once	TRBJ2-1	TRBD1	TGTGCCACCAGTGACCCCGGGACAGATTTTTACAATGAGCAGTTCTTC	CATSDPGTDFYNEQFF
TRBV20-1	-	TRBJ2-7	-	TGCAGTGCTGGCGAGAGAGCCTACGAGCAGTACTTC	CSAGERAYEQYF
TRBV7-2	-	TRBJ2-3	-	TGTGCCAGCAGCCCCCGTAGCGGGACAGGGAGTTCAGATACGCAGTATTTT	CASSPRSGTGSSDTQYF
TRBV29-1	-	TRBJ1-2	TRBD1	TGCAGCGTTGACTACACAGGGGGCCGGGGCTACACCTTC	CSVDYTGGRGYTF
TRBV20-1	-	TRBJ2-1	TRBD2	TGCAGTGCTCGGACTAGCGGGGGCCTCGGGGGGCAGTTCTTC	CSARTSGGLGGQFF
TRBV7-2	few	TRBJ2-3	-	TGTGCCAGCAGCGTCGGGACTCCCGTGGATACGCAGTATTTT	CASSVGTPVDTQYF
TRBV27	-	TRBJ2-3	-	TGTGCCAGCAGTTCCATTTGGGGAGCGACAGAAGATACGCAGTATTTT	CASSSIWGATEDTQYF
TRBV19	-	TRBJ2-3	-	TGTGCCAGTAGTACTCGACAGGAAAGAAGCACAGATACGCAGTATTTT	CASSTRQERSTDTQYF
TRBV5-1	-	TRBJ2-1	-	TGCGCCAGCAGCCCCCCTCAGGGCGTGCGGGGCAATGAGCAGTTCTTC	CASSPPQGVRGNEQFF
TRBV25-1	-	TRBJ1-2	TRBD1	TGTGCCAGCAGTGAATACCAACAGGGGGCCGGCTACACCTTC	CASSEYQQGAGYTF
TRBV28	-	TRBJ1-5	-	TGTGCCAGCAGAACGGGTAGGGGTATCGATCAGCCCCAGCATTTT	CASRTGRGIDQPQHF
TRBV4-2	few	TRBJ2-4	TRBD2	TGTGCCAGCAGCCAAGATGCTAGCGGGGGGAACATTCAGTACTTC	CASSQDASGGNIQYF
TRBV6-5	few	TRBJ2-7	-	TGTGCCAGCAGTTACTCGAAGAACGGCAACTACGAGCAGTACTTC	CASSYSKNGNYEQYF
TRBV9	few	TRBJ2-3	TRBD2	TGTGCCAGCAGCCCACTCGGTTCGCGGGGGGACACAGATACGCAGTATTTT	CASSPLGSRGDTDTQYF
TRBV7-8	-	TRBJ1-4	TRBD1	TGTGCCAGCAGCTTAGGGAGGACAGGGGGGGTAAGAACTAATGAAAAACTGTTTTTT	CASSLGRTGGVRTNEKLFF
TRBV6-5	-	TRBJ2-3	-	TGTGCCAGCAGTTACTCGGAGCAGCTGCGCACAGATACGCAGTATTTT	CASSYSEQLRTDTQYF
TRBV12-3/TRBV12-4	-	TRBJ1-4	-	TGTGCCAGCAGTAGGAAGGGGGTTTATTGGAGTGAAAAACTGTTTTTT	CASSRKGVYWSEKLFF
TRBV7-2	few	TRBJ2-7	TRBD1	TGTGCCAGCAGCTTTGGACCGGGACAGGGTAGGGACGAGCAGTACTTC	CASSFGPGQGRDEQYF
TRBV6-5	few	TRBJ2-5	-	TGTGCCACCATGACCCGAGGGTTATCCCAAGAGACCCAGTACTTC	CATMTRGLSQETQYF